This T cell receptor beta chain was sequenced in a study of OX40 agonist ivuxolimab in advanced cancers. Using immunoSEQ multiplex PCR, the repertoire was profiled, and TCRdb retains in-frame clones only, with some absent. The table shows under 50,000 clones, with roughly 86% occurring only once. Germline CDR1 MGHRA, CDR2 YSYEKL. The V and J ends lost 4 bases and 0 bases respectively, with 12 bases between them. The CDR3 is 15 amino acids. The chain has TRBV4-1 and TRBJ1-1; a possible D gene is TRBD1 (6 bases). Here the sequenced sample was CD4+ or CD8+ T cells sorted from blood, taken in a trial of the OX40 agonist ivuxolimab. The receptor was isolated from an adult with an advanced solid tumor such as melanoma, head and neck, liver or kidney cancer. The CDR3 spells CASSPPGGMNTEAFF. Written as DNA, the CDR3 is TGCGCCAGCAGCCCACCGGGGGGCATGAACACTGAAGCTTTCTTT.